Following are 30 T cell receptor beta chains from one sample sequenced in a study of shared clonotypes between healthy human individuals. Using immunoSEQ multiplex PCR, the repertoire was profiled, and TCRdb retains in-frame clones only, with some absent. The table records roughly 2.2 million clones, 92% of them present only once. Sequencing input: naive CD4+ T cells from PBMCs. The subset denotes: CD45RA+ positively selected. These TCRs come from a man aged 18-30 years in good health. Some clones in this sample may be carry-over from other donors' samples.

In the case of this clone: At the DNA level, this CDR3 is encoded by other sequences in the same sample as well. The V gene is TRBV9, the J gene TRBJ2-7, with 8 nucleotides matching TRBD2. There are 14 residues in the CDR3. The germline V gene encodes CDR1 SGDLS and CDR2 YYNGEE. V lost 0 bases to trimming and J lost 4 bases; unmatched junction nucleotides: 3. The CDR3 bases are TGTGCCAGCAGCGTAGGATTAGCGGGATACGAGCAGTACTTC. Amino acid sequence: CASSVGLAGYEQYF.

The chain links TRBV7-9 to TRBJ1-3; a weak D match, TRBD1 (5 bases). Per germline, CDR1 SEHNR and CDR2 FQNEAQ (reference sequence). V dropped 3 bases and J dropped 0 bases, with 9 bases sitting between them. CDR3 length: 15 amino acids. In DNA, the CDR3 is TGTGCCAGCAGCTTCGACAGACACTCTGGAAACACCATATATTTT. This codes for CASSFDRHSGNTIYF. Supplemented by reference TRBV7-9 and TRBJ1-3, the full variable domain reads DTGVSQNPRHKITKRGQNVTFRCDPISEHNRLYWYRQTLGQGPEFLTYFQNEAQLEKSRLLSDRFSAERPKGSFSTLEIQRTEQGDSAMYLCASSFDRHSGNTIYFGEGSWLTVV.

This clone is a singleton in its sample. The chain carries TRBV6-5 and TRBJ1-5, with D possibly TRBD1 on 5 matching bases. This CDR3 is built from 13 residues. Germline CDR1 is MNHEY and CDR2 is SVGAGI. V lost 6 bases to trimming and J lost 2 bases, with 8 bases between them. CDR3 protein: CASRRGGNQPQHF. The CDR3 nucleotides are TGTGCCAGCAGGAGGGGAGGCAATCAGCCCCAGCATTTT.

This rearrangement joins TRBV2 to TRBJ2-7; 10 bases fit TRBD2. CDR1 and CDR2 (germline): SNHLY, FYNNEI. This CDR3 region has 15 residues. V was clipped by 8 bases and J by 3 bases; unmatched bases: 10. CDR3 sequence reads: CASGASGRLLYEQYF. The CDR3 DNA is TGTGCCAGCGGGGCTAGCGGGAGACTACTCTACGAGCAGTACTTC.

The chain employs TRBV6-6 and TRBJ2-7; D not certain. The CDR3 contains 13 residues. Germline assignment: CDR1 MNHNY and CDR2 SVGAGI (reference sequence). V gave up 2 bases and J gave up 0 bases, with 5 bases separating them. This CDR3 is CASSYTDSYEQYF. CDR3 in DNA: TGTGCCAGCAGTTACACCGACTCCTACGAGCAGTACTTC.

The rearrangement links TRBV5-1 to TRBJ2-1; 12 nucleotides line up with TRBD1. The CDR3 runs to 18 residues. CDR1 and CDR2 (germline): SGHRS, YFSETQ. V was pared by 3 bases and J by 6 bases, with 13 bases of the junction left unmatched. Written as DNA, the CDR3 is TGCGCCAGCAGCTCGGGGACAGGGGGCGCGAGTGTGATCAATGAGCAGTTCTTC. It yields the protein CASSSGTGGASVINEQFF.

The J gene is TRBJ2-2, the V gene TRBV5-1; D is unresolved. V shed 0 bases and J shed 6 bases, with 9 bases lying between them. This CDR3 has 14 amino acids. The germline gives CDR1 SGHRS, CDR2 YFSETQ. DNA of the CDR3: TGCGCCAGCAGCTTGGGCGAACCGTCCGGGGAGCTGTTTTTT. As protein: CASSLGEPSGELFF.

The chain couples TRBV25-1 to TRBJ1-4, with D tentatively TRBD1 (6 bases). Per the germline V gene, CDR1 is MGHDK and CDR2 is SYGVNS. CDR3 length: 15 residues. The V end was cut by 2 bases, the J end by 6 bases, with 13 bases between. The CDR3 DNA is TGTGCCAGCAGTGAACAGGGGAGGAGCCATGAAAAACTGTTTTTT. It is translated as CASSEQGRSHEKLFF.

V gene TRBV6-1 combines with J gene TRBJ1-2; tentatively, D is TRBD1 (5 bases). The ends were cut back, 1 base at V and 5 bases at J, with 20 bases in the middle. The CDR3 is 17 residues long. The germline V gene has CDR1 MNHNS and CDR2 SASEGT. For the CDR3, the DNA is TGTGCCAGCAGTGAAGATTTAGATTGGGGCCGCGGATATGGCTACACCTTC. It yields the protein CASSEDLDWGRGYGYTF.

Details on this clone: Its ends do not fully match the called genes, so a read error is possible. The chain combines TRBV7-9 with TRBJ2-6, with D possibly TRBD2 on 6 matching bases. Germline CDR1 reads SEHNR; CDR2 reads FQNEAQ (reference sequence). CDR3 length: 18 amino acids. CDR3 nucleotide sequence: TGTGCCAGCAGTTTAGAGGGAGGTGGCTTCTCTGGGGCCAACGTCCTGACTTTC. Protein product: CASSLEGGGFSGANVLTF.

The chain is built from TRBV28 and TRBJ2-5; TRBD1 matches 10 bases. Looked up from germline, CDR1 is MDHEN and CDR2 is SYDVKM. J lost 9 bases, V lost 3 bases, and 1 base had no gene match. CDR3 length: 12 residues. In DNA form, the CDR3 reads TGTGCCAGCAGTTTGGGACAGGGGTCCCAGTACTTC. Translated: CASSLGQGSQYF.

The chain employs TRBV6-5 and TRBJ2-5; 9 bases agree with TRBD1. The V segment lost 1 base and the J segment 4 bases; nucleotides outside the gene matches: 7. This CDR3 is 16 amino acids long. Per the germline V gene, CDR1 is MNHEY and CDR2 is SVGAGI. The CDR3 loop is CASSYLPGQGSETQYF. CDR3 DNA sequence: TGTGCCAGCAGTTACTTACCGGGACAGGGCTCAGAGACCCAGTACTTC.

A remark on this clone: The same CDR3 is also encoded by other DNA sequences in this sample. The J gene is TRBJ1-1, the V gene TRBV5-1; 8 bases fit TRBD1. CDR3 size: 14 residues. After removal of 2 bases from V and 1 base from J, the junction contained 1 base not matched to a gene. CDR1 and CDR2 from the germline V gene are SGHRS and YFSETQ. Written as DNA, the CDR3 is TGCGCCAGCAGCTTCGGGACAGGGAACACTGAAGCTTTCTTT. Translation gives CASSFGTGNTEAFF.

The chain carries TRBV5-1 and TRBJ1-4; no definite D call. Trimming removed 0 bases from V and 2 bases from J, with 8 bases in between. This CDR3 is built from 15 residues. Germline lookup yields CDR1 SGHRS and CDR2 YFSETQ. The CDR3 loop reads CASSLGGITNEKLFF. The CDR3 nucleotides read TGCGCCAGCAGCTTGGGAGGGATTACTAATGAAAAACTGTTTTTT.

The chain is built from TRBV4-1 and TRBJ1-4; D not certain. V was shortened by 1 base and J by 5 bases, with 8 bases between the two germline ends. The CDR3 loop spans 14 amino acids. The germline gives CDR1 MGHRA, CDR2 YSYEKL. CDR3 residues: CASSQVSGNEKLFF. The CDR3 region has the DNA TGCGCCAGCAGCCAAGTATCCGGGAATGAAAAACTGTTTTTT.

J is TRBJ1-5 and V is TRBV19; 10 bases align to TRBD1. Trimming cost V 7 bases and J 4 bases; bases outside gene matches: 7. Germline assignment: CDR1 LNHDA and CDR2 SQIVND (reference sequence). The CDR3 has 15 residues. The CDR3 reads CASTYGGQGNQPQHF. In DNA, the CDR3 is TGTGCCAGTACCTATGGGGGACAGGGGAATCAGCCCCAGCATTTT.

Worth noting for this clone: Other DNA variants within this sample encode the same CDR3. The chain links TRBV6-5 to TRBJ2-7, with TRBD2 matching 9 bases. Germline CDR1 MNHEY, CDR2 SVGAGI. The ends lost 3 bases at V and 0 bases at J; junction bases unmatched: 0. The CDR3 covers 14 residues. CDR3 bases: TGTGCCAGCAGTTATAGCGGGAGCTCCTACGAGCAGTACTTC. This sequence encodes CASSYSGSSYEQYF.

The chain recombines TRBV5-6 with TRBJ1-4; D is unresolved. The CDR3 has 17 residues. CDR1 is SGHDT and CDR2 is YYEEEE in the germline V gene. V was pared by 4 bases and J by 0 bases, with 16 bases between. The CDR3 bases are TGTGCCAGCAGCGTCACTCGGGCGTTTGCAACTAATGAAAAACTGTTTTTT. Encoded protein: CASSVTRAFATNEKLFF.

The rearrangement uses TRBV7-9 and TRBJ2-6, with 8 bases fitting TRBD1. After removal of 4 bases from V and 2 bases from J, the junction contained 10 bases not matched to a gene. Germline V gene lookup returns CDR1 SEHNR and CDR2 FQNEAQ (reference sequence). This CDR3 spans 18 amino acids. As DNA, the CDR3 is TGTGCCAGCAGCTCGGCCAGGGGGCTCCCAGCTGGGGCCAACGTCCTGACTTTC. This sequence encodes CASSSARGLPAGANVLTF.

The V and J genes are TRBV10-1 and TRBJ2-3; possibly TRBD1 or TRBD2 for D (5 bases each). This CDR3 is 18 amino acids long. Germline V gene sequence: CDR1 WNHNN, CDR2 SYGVQD (reference sequence). The ends were cut back, 6 bases at V and 1 base at J, with 23 bases in the middle. CDR3 residues: CASSGLRRLRGGTDTQYF. The CDR3 DNA reads as TGCGCCAGCAGCGGCCTCCGTCGTCTGAGGGGAGGCACAGATACGCAGTATTTT.

V gene TRBV19 combines with J gene TRBJ2-7, with 12 nucleotides matching TRBD2. This CDR3 contains 16 residues. Per the germline V gene, CDR1 is LNHDA and CDR2 is SQIVND (reference sequence). The junction had 5 bases not matched to a gene; V was cut back by 4 bases and J by 1 base. The CDR3 bases are TGTGCCAGTAGTACGACTAGCGGGAGTAGATCCTACGAGCAGTACTTC. Translation: CASSTTSGSRSYEQYF.

V usage is TRBV9 and J usage is TRBJ2-3; a weak D match, TRBD2 (5 bases). In germline, CDR1 is SGDLS, CDR2 YYNGEE. The germline V and J ends were trimmed by 4 bases and 4 bases, with 25 bases remaining between them. This CDR3 is 18 amino acids long. CDR3 DNA: TGTGCCAGCAGCCCTAATGACATTCTAGCCATAGGTGCAGATACGCAGTATTTT. As protein: CASSPNDILAIGADTQYF.

The chain recombines TRBV5-1 with TRBJ1-2; 9 bases are a match to TRBD1. Germline V lookup: CDR1 SGHRS, CDR2 YFSETQ. V was pared by 4 bases and J by 4 bases, with 5 bases of the junction left unmatched. This CDR3 has 14 amino acids. As DNA, the CDR3 is TGCGCCAGCAGCGAAGGGACAGGGACCTATGGCTACACCTTC. Translated: CASSEGTGTYGYTF.

This chain links TRBV10-1 with TRBJ1-1; 8 bases agree with TRBD1. With V trimmed by 6 bases and J by 5 bases, 5 bases remained unmatched. CDR3 size: 13 residues. The germline V gene has CDR1 WNHNN and CDR2 SYGVQD (reference sequence). The CDR3 here is CASSDRGGTEAFF. CDR3 DNA: TGCGCCAGCAGCGACAGGGGAGGAACTGAAGCTTTCTTT.

V usage is TRBV10-3 and J usage is TRBJ2-1; TRBD2 aligns across 9 bases. Trimming cost V 2 bases and J 7 bases; bases outside gene matches: 9. This CDR3 is 16 amino acids long. The germline V gene has CDR1 ENHRY and CDR2 SYGVKD. CDR3 coding DNA: TGTGCCATCAGTGAGCCACCCGGGACTAGCCGAAATGAGCAGTTCTTC. Amino acid sequence: CAISEPPGTSRNEQFF.

The rearrangement links TRBV29-1 to TRBJ2-3, with D perhaps TRBD1 (6 bases). Looked up from germline, CDR1 is SQVTM and CDR2 is ANQGSEA. V lost 1 base, J lost 2 bases, and 16 bases lay in between. The CDR3 totals 16 residues. The CDR3 here is CSVEGYPGTHTDTQYF. The CDR3 DNA follows: TGCAGCGTTGAAGGATACCCCGGGACACACACAGATACGCAGTATTTT.

The rearrangement links TRBV2 to TRBJ2-3; 9 positions agree with TRBD2. Germline CDR1 SNHLY, CDR2 FYNNEI. This CDR3 is 17 amino acids long. J gave up 6 bases and V 1 base, and 11 bases lay outside the gene matches. The CDR3 loop reads CASSEEGPAGGGDTQYF. The DNA for the CDR3 is TGTGCCAGCAGTGAAGAAGGACCAGCGGGAGGAGGTGATACGCAGTATTTT. The complete variable domain, with remaining parts taken from reference TRBV2 and TRBJ2-3, reads EPEVTQTPSHQVTQMGQEVILRCVPISNHLYFYWYRQILGQKVEFLVSFYNNEISEKSEIFDDQFSVERPDGSNFTLKIRSTKLEDSAMYFCASSEEGPAGGGDTQYFGPGTRLTVL.

Comment on this clone: The same CDR3 is also encoded by other DNA sequences in this sample. The J gene is TRBJ1-3, the V gene TRBV7-2, with D uncertain. Germline V gene data show CDR1 as SGHTA and CDR2 as FQGNSA. The CDR3 length is 13 residues. Trimming pared 6 bases from V and 4 bases from J, leaving 10 bases between. CDR3 protein: CASSSESGNTIYF. CDR3 nucleotide sequence: TGTGCCAGCAGTAGCGAATCCGGAAACACCATATATTTT.

The V and J genes are TRBV5-1 and TRBJ1-4; D might be TRBD1 (6 bases). Germline assignment: CDR1 SGHRS and CDR2 YFSETQ. This CDR3 is built from 13 residues. V dropped 4 bases and J dropped 8 bases, with 12 bases sitting between them. CDR3 coding DNA: TGCGCCAGCAGCGTCAGGGGAGAAGAAAAACTGTTTTTT. Protein product: CASSVRGEEKLFF.

V usage is TRBV11-2 and J usage is TRBJ1-5, with 9 bases lining up with TRBD1. The CDR3 totals 14 residues. The germline V gene encodes CDR1 SGHAT and CDR2 FQNNGV. The trim removed 4 bases at V and 6 bases at J, leaving 4 bases unmatched. CDR3 sequence: CASSSGTGCQPQHF. The CDR3 bases are TGTGCCAGCAGCTCCGGGACAGGGTGTCAGCCCCAGCATTTT. The full variable domain, rest sourced from reference TRBV11-2 and TRBJ1-5, is EAGVAQSPRYKIIEKRQSVAFWCNPISGHATLYWYQQILGQGPKLLIQFQNNGVVDDSQLPKDRFSAERLKGVDSTLKIQPAKLEDSAVYLCASSSGTGCQPQHFGDGTRLSIL.